The T cell receptor beta chain under discussion was sequenced for a study of beta chain features in type 1 diabetes. Study findings and constraints: People with Type 1 diabetes carried modestly yet significantly shorter TCRB CDR3s in all four CD4+ subsets. The naive, central memory and Treg TCRB repertoires showed an apparent similarity that was greater among patients than among healthy donors. Whether HLA type affects TCRB rearrangement stayed undetermined in the present work.

Remarks on this clone: Its antigen remains unknown.

Every isolated RNA sample was fully reverse transcribed, so sequencing captured expressed TCRB transcripts. TCRdb's copy holds only in-frame clones and misses some; the assay was immunoSEQ multiplex PCR. This sample has 600,000 or so clones, with 9.5% to 15% found just once. Sequenced material: naive CD4+ T cells from blood. This TCR derives from a man aged 25 to 40 with type 1 diabetes.

The CDR3 reads CASTVGRGGDSETQYF. CDR3 nucleotide sequence: TGCGCCAGCACTGTCGGCCGGGGGGGCGATTCGGAGACCCAGTACTTC. The chain recombines TRBV5-1 with TRBJ2-5, with TRBD2 matching over 8 bases. The CDR3 covers 16 residues. J was trimmed by 5 bases and V by 6 bases; bases with no gene match: 15. Per germline, CDR1 SGHRS and CDR2 YFSETQ.